This TCR beta chain came from a study of blood T cell repertoires in COVID-19 (TCRdb year 2020). Study-level background: Samples covering the acute and convalescent phases of COVID-19 were provided by collaborators in the United States, Italy and Spain. The dataset comprised deeply sampled blood TCRbeta repertoires from subjects exposed to, actively infected with, or recovered from COVID-19. A freely available public database, intended as a resource for researchers studying the immune response to SARS-CoV-2, is where the repertoires were released. The sample metadata nearly always contained a de-identified subject ID, COVID-19 status, age in years and sex. Where available, HLA class I and class II types were obtained from metadata supplied by the sample provider rather than from assay-based typing. The prospective study material was composed of cDNA or gDNA derived from T cells, B-cell-depleted T cells, or PBMCs. Samples came from the ongoing ImmuneRACE study (first 160 participants) plus 1,254 subjects from 6 global collaborators. Overall study results and their limits: How much clinical and demographic metadata was included differed by source and by participant, and the metadata was provided uncurated.

TCRbeta CDR3 regions were amplified from genomic DNA by means of the immunoSEQ Assay, a bias-controlled multiplex PCR. For the original study's pipeline: The number of nucleated cells in each sample was estimated by amplification of reference gene primers within the assay. To quantify the absolute abundance of each unique TCRbeta CDR3 rearrangement, sequence reads were collapsed and filtered. Productive Simpson clonality was computed per sample as the square root of Simpson's diversity index over productive rearrangements. What TCRdb holds here is the immuneACCESS table cut down to in-frame rearrangements. Part of the clones is not present; checked against another copy, under half of the missing clones reflect an unresolved V gene, and the others are unexplained. The V and J calls and the clone size are those of that table, but D and trimming were determined from the DNA. The sample yields around 140,000 clones; 87% were counted once. Roughly 6.1% of the sample comes from the top ten.

Comment on this clone: This clone's antigen is unknown. The record has no base qualities; no much larger clone is one base away.

Collaborating institutions collected whole blood in K2EDTA tubes following their own protocols. For TCRbeta analysis, collaborator samples were shipped as frozen whole blood, as isolated PBMCs, or as DNA extracted from either sample type. V is clipped by 2 bases and J by 10 bases, and the sequence between their germline boundaries is 12 bases long. The CDR3 contains 13 residues, cysteine and phenylalanine counted. The CDR3 DNA has 39 bases and is translated from base 1. From a lookup of the germline V gene (reference sequence), CDR1 and CDR2 are SGHNT and YYREEE. The TCR sequence derives from an older man with acute or convalescent COVID-19. The rearrangement combines TRBV5-4 with TRBJ1-4, with the identity of the D gene unclear. Specimen: peripheral blood. This receptor carries the CDR3 CASSFSSSGKLFF. The DNA is TGTGCCAGCAGCTTTTCCTCGAGCGGAAAACTGTTTTTT. The variable domain in full, with residues beyond the CDR3 obtained from the reference TRBV5-4 and TRBJ1-4 genes, is ETGVTQSPTHLIKTRGQQVTLRCSSQSGHNTVSWYQQALGQGPQFIFQYYREEENGRGNFPPRFSGLQFPNYSSELNVNALELDDSALYLCASSFSSSGKLFFGSGTQLSVL.